Listed below are T cell receptor beta chains from one sample, sequenced in a study of blood T cell repertoires in COVID-19. The protocol was immunoSEQ multiplex PCR, while the TCRdb copy is restricted to in-frame clones and leaves out a portion. The table has under 200,000 clones, approximately 85% seen once. The sequencing input was peripheral blood. These receptors all stem from a woman older than 75 with acute or convalescent COVID-19. Both conserved end residues are part of each CDR3. A D gene is named only where the DNA matches it firmly. Not all rows give a size; the values are once, few, many and, for expanded clones, a class.

TRBJ2-5 TRBV10-2 - - 13 TGCGCCAGCAGGCAGACAGTGGGGGAGACCCAGTACTTC CASRQTVGETQYF
TRBJ1-3 TRBV4-1 once - 15 TGCGCCAGCAGCCAAGATTGGCGGACTGGAAACACCATATATTTT CASSQDWRTGNTIYF
TRBJ1-4 TRBV27 few - 13 TGTGCCAGCAGTTTATTCCGTAATGAAAAACTGTTTTTT CASSLFRNEKLFF
TRBJ2-7 TRBV3-1/TRBV3-2 - - 13 TGTGCCAGCAGCCCTCTAGCTAACTACGAGCAGTACTTC CASSPLANYEQYF
TRBJ2-2 TRBV7-9 once TRBD2 14 TGTGCCAGCAGCTTGGCGGGAGAAGCCGGGGAGCTGTTTTTT CASSLAGEAGELFF
TRBJ2-7 TRBV19 - TRBD2 17 TGTGCCAGTAGTATGAGGGCAGCGGGGTCTCGCGGCGACGAGCAGTACTTC CASSMRAAGSRGDEQYF
TRBJ2-7 TRBV6-1 - - 15 TGTGCCAGCAGTGAAGGGGCCGGGGGGCTGTACGAGCAGTACTTC CASSEGAGGLYEQYF
TRBJ2-7 TRBV29-1 once TRBD1 12 TGCAGCGCGGGCACAGGGGCCCACGAGCAGTACTTC CSAGTGAHEQYF
TRBJ1-4 TRBV4-3 - - 14 TGCGCCAGCAGCCAACCCGACGGGGGTGAAAAACTGTTTTTT CASSQPDGGEKLFF
TRBJ1-1 TRBV27 - - 13 TGTGCCAGCAGTTTAATTGGGCCCACTGAAGCTTTCTTT CASSLIGPTEAFF
TRBJ2-7 TRBV3-1/TRBV3-2 - - 12 TGTGCCAGCAGCCAACTAGTGTACGAGCAGTACTTC CASSQLVYEQYF
TRBJ1-1 TRBV7-9 few TRBD1 14 TGTGCCAGCAGCTTGCGACAGGGGAGCACTGAAGCTTTCTTT CASSLRQGSTEAFF